One and the same sample provided the 22 T cell receptor beta chains below, sequenced in a study of T cells after yellow fever vaccination. Via MiXCR, TCRdb re-called the 5' RACE reads, giving one row per CDR3 protein. The sample lists hundreds of thousands of distinct CDR3 sequences, about a sixth occurring once. The starting material was PBMCs, obtained more than 4 days after the first yellow fever vaccination. The receptors were sampled from a man between 18 and 35 years old who received the YFV17D yellow fever vaccine.

This clonotype was seen more than once but under ten times. The rearrangement joins TRBV18 to TRBJ1-6; TRBD1 is a possible D gene (5 bases). In germline, CDR1 is KGHSH, CDR2 LQKENI. This CDR3 contains 15 residues. Trimming removed 2 bases from V and 4 bases from J, with 9 bases in between. This CDR3 is CASSPWGDYNSPLHF. The CDR3 nucleotides read TGTGCCAGCTCACCATGGGGGGATTATAATTCACCCCTCCACTTT. Together with reference TRBV18 and TRBJ1-6, the CDR3 gives the full variable domain: NAGVMQNPRHLVRRRGQEARLRCSPMKGHSHVYWYRQLPEEGLKFMVYLQKENIIDESGMPKERFSAEFPKEGPSILRIQQVVRGDSAAYFCASSPWGDYNSPLHFGNGTRLTVT.

The rearrangement joins TRBV5-1 to TRBJ1-6; D perhaps matches TRBD1 (6 bases). Germline CDR1 SGHRS, CDR2 YFSETQ. The length of the CDR3 is 14 residues. The V end was cut by 4 bases, the J end by 7 bases, with 12 bases between. CDR3 amino acids: CASSGGPSNSPLHF. In nucleotides, the CDR3 is TGCGCCAGCAGCGGGGGGCCATCCAATTCACCCCTCCACTTT. Based on the CDR3 plus reference TRBV5-1 and TRBJ1-6, the full variable domain is KAGVTQTPRYLIKTRGQQVTLSCSPISGHRSVSWYQQTPGQGLQFLFEYFSETQRNKGNFPGRFSGRQFSNSRSEMNVSTLELGDSALYLCASSGGPSNSPLHFGNGTRLTVT.

This clonotype was counted between two and nine times. This chain connects TRBV5-6 to TRBJ1-1; no reliable D call. V was clipped by 0 bases and J by 9 bases, with 12 bases between them. Looked up from germline, CDR1 is SGHDT and CDR2 is YYEEEE. This CDR3 contains 13 residues. Here the CDR3 DNA reads TGTGCCAGCAGCTTGGGGAGGCTCGCCCAAGCTTTCTTT. Translating it yields CASSLGRLAQAFF.

This chain joins TRBV12-3 or TRBV12-4 and TRBJ2-1, with 10 bases identical to TRBD2. CDR3 length: 15 residues. V shed 6 bases, J shed 8 bases, and the junction held 10 bases outside the gene matches. The CDR3 spells CASRIRVAGGDEQFF. The CDR3, as DNA: TGTGCCAGCAGAATAAGGGTAGCGGGGGGCGATGAGCAGTTCTTC.

A few counts support this clonotype. The V call is TRBV5-5, the J call TRBJ2-7, with 11 bases matching TRBD2. Losses at the gene ends were 4 bases for V and 1 base for J; bases not matched to a gene: 7. The CDR3 length is 16 residues. CDR1 is SGHKS, CDR2 YYEKEE, per germline (reference sequence). The CDR3 here is CASSVLRTSGSYEQYF. Written as DNA, the CDR3 is TGTGCCAGCAGCGTGCTAAGGACTAGCGGGTCCTACGAGCAGTACTTC.

This chain links TRBV12-3 or TRBV12-4 with TRBJ2-4, with 7 nucleotides matching TRBD1. V lost 5 bases, J lost 6 bases, and 10 bases stayed unmatched. The CDR3 contains 15 residues. In DNA, the CDR3 is TGTGCCAGCAGTCCGGGCCGGGACAGCGGAAACATTCAGTACTTC. Encoded protein: CASSPGRDSGNIQYF.

A few counts support this clonotype. V usage is TRBV7-8 and J usage is TRBJ1-1, with TRBD1 identical over 7 bases. Trimming cost V 1 base and J 5 bases; bases outside gene matches: 13. Germline V gene lookup returns CDR1 SGHVS and CDR2 FQNEAQ. The CDR3 has 17 amino acids. CDR3 DNA sequence: TGTGCCAGCAGCTTAGTCCAGGGGGATCTCACGGGGACTGAAGCTTTCTTT. As protein: CASSLVQGDLTGTEAFF.

The rearrangement uses TRBV6-1 and TRBJ1-1, with no clear D. The ends were cut back, 6 bases at V and 1 base at J, with 15 bases in the middle. CDR1 is MNHNS and CDR2 is SASEGT in the germline V gene. This CDR3 spans 15 amino acids. The CDR3 spells CASSSLTPENTEAFF. CDR3 coding DNA: TGTGCCAGCAGCTCCTTGACGCCAGAGAACACTGAAGCTTTCTTT.

The chain combines TRBV4-1 with TRBJ2-7; D may correspond to TRBD1 or TRBD2 (5 bases each). CDR1 is MGHRA and CDR2 is YSYEKL in the germline V gene. This CDR3 has 16 amino acids. Trimming stripped 4 bases from V and 1 base from J, with 17 bases between. CDR3 nucleotides: TGCGCCAGCAGCCCGGGGCCCTCAGAAGGATCCTACGAGCAGTACGTC. Translating gives CASSPGPSEGSYEQYV.

This clonotype was observed a few times. J is TRBJ2-1 and V is TRBV18; the match to TRBD2 covers 11 bases. The CDR3 length is 17 residues. The germline V gene has CDR1 KGHSH and CDR2 LQKENI. V lost 3 bases, J lost 4 bases, and 8 bases stayed unmatched. Here the CDR3 reads CASSPPSGGLGYNEQFF. CDR3 in DNA: TGTGCCAGCTCACCTCCTAGCGGGGGGTTGGGGTACAATGAGCAGTTCTTC.

Turning to this clonotype: A read error may account for a junction end that differs from germline. The genes are TRBV6-1 and TRBJ2-2; D is possibly TRBD2 (5 bases). CDR3 length equals 16 residues. Germline CDR1 MNHNS, CDR2 SASEGT. CDR3 sequence reads: CASSPPRSYHTGEPFF. The CDR3 bases are TGTGCCAGCAGTCCCCCGAGGTCTTATCACACCGGGGAGCCGTTTTTT.

The chain is built from TRBV6-1 and TRBJ1-5; D call uncertain. Looked up from germline, CDR1 is MNHNS and CDR2 is SASEGT. Trimming removed 2 bases from V and 2 bases from J, with 13 bases in between. The CDR3 consists of 16 residues. For the CDR3, the DNA is TGTGCCAGCAGTGAATGGAGGATTGCGGGCAATCAGCCCCAGCATTTT. Translated: CASSEWRIAGNQPQHF.

V is TRBV4-3 and J is TRBJ2-3; no clear D. The CDR3 length is 15 residues. Germline V gene sequence: CDR1 LGHNA, CDR2 YSLEER. The germline V and J ends were trimmed by 3 bases and 2 bases, with 12 bases remaining between them. The CDR3 DNA reads TGCGCCAGCAGCCAGTCACCTGGGGTCACAGATACGCAGTATTTT. Protein sequence: CASSQSPGVTDTQYF.

This clonotype was found a few times. The rearrangement uses TRBV12-3 or TRBV12-4 and TRBJ1-2; possible D gene TRBD1, 6 bases. V lost 5 bases and J lost 5, with 18 bases in between. The CDR3 extends over 15 amino acids. CDR3 region: CASSRRDNWVYGYTF. Written as DNA, the CDR3 is TGTGCCAGCAGTCGCCGGGACAATTGGGTATATGGCTACACCTTC.

CDR3 bases: TGTGCCAGCAGGGCGCGTCCGGTCCAAGAGACCCAGTACTTC. Encoded protein: CASRARPVQETQYF. The genes are TRBV27 and TRBJ2-5; D is unresolved. CDR1 MNHEY and CDR2 SMNVEV come from the germline V gene (reference sequence). The CDR3 is made up of 14 amino acids. The V end lost 6 bases, the J end lost 1 base, and 12 bases lay between the germline ends.

V gene TRBV5-1 combines with J gene TRBJ2-1, with D perhaps TRBD2 (5 bases). From germline, CDR1 is SGHRS and CDR2 YFSETQ. The CDR3 length is 15 residues. V was clipped by 4 bases and J by 0 bases, with 11 bases between them. The CDR3 DNA sequence: TGCGCCAGCAGCAGGACTCCTAGCTCCTACAATGAGCAGTTCTTC. Amino acid sequence: CASSRTPSSYNEQFF.

Only a few counts were recorded for this clonotype. The chain uses TRBV13 and TRBJ2-7; D not certain. This CDR3 is built from 11 residues. The V end lost 1 base, the J end lost 6 bases, and 4 bases lay between the germline ends. Germline CDR1 is PRHDT and CDR2 is FYEKMQ (reference sequence). DNA for the CDR3: TGTGCCAGCAGCTTAGCTGCCGAGCAGTACTTC. As protein: CASSLAAEQYF.

This chain links TRBV4-1 with TRBJ2-5; TRBD2 might be the D (5 bases). In germline, CDR1 is MGHRA, CDR2 YSYEKL. The CDR3 length is 13 residues. Trimming shortened V by 3 bases and J by 2 bases, and 7 bases separated the two germline ends. The CDR3 sequence: CASSQQRQETQYF. CDR3 coding DNA: TGCGCCAGCAGCCAGCAGCGGCAAGAGACCCAGTACTTC.

This chain connects TRBV12-5 to TRBJ2-5; 7 bases agree with TRBD1. Germline assignment: CDR1 LGHNT and CDR2 FRNRAP. V shed 8 bases and J 4 bases; nucleotides not matched to a gene: 10. The CDR3 is made up of 14 amino acids. This chain's CDR3 is CASTPRQGTETQYF. DNA of the CDR3: TGTGCTAGTACCCCTCGACAGGGCACAGAGACCCAGTACTTC. The whole variable domain, remainder taken from reference TRBV12-5 and TRBJ2-5, is DARVTQTPRHKVTEMGQEVTMRCQPILGHNTVFWYRQTMMQGLELLAYFRNRAPLDDSGMPKDRFSAEMPDATLATLKIQPSEPRDSAVYFCASTPRQGTETQYFGPGTRLLVL.

The chain recombines TRBV15 with TRBJ2-1; D remains unclear. Germline-derived CDR1 and CDR2 are LNHNV and YYDKDF (reference sequence). Between the trimmed V and J ends, which lost 5 bases and 6 bases, there was a span of 17 bases. This CDR3 is 15 amino acids long. The CDR3 region has the DNA TGTGCCACCAGCCGTAGCTTGGCCTATTCCAATGAGCAGTTCTTC. This encodes CATSRSLAYSNEQFF.

At least ten counts were recorded for this clonotype. The V call is TRBV20-1, the J call TRBJ2-1; TRBD2 aligns across 13 bases. The ends lost 2 bases at V and 3 bases at J; junction bases unmatched: 1. Per the germline V gene, CDR1 is DFQATT and CDR2 is SNEGSKA (reference sequence). This CDR3 is built from 15 residues. CDR3 DNA: TGCAGTGCTAGAAGACTAGCGGGGGGCTACAATGAGCAGTTCTTC. It codes for CSARRLAGGYNEQFF.

The chain recombines TRBV30 with TRBJ1-6; D not certain. CDR1 and CDR2 (germline): GTSNPN, SVGIG (reference sequence). The CDR3 length is 10 residues. Trimming took off 5 bases at V and 12 bases at J, with 8 bases between the two ends. The CDR3 nucleotides are TGTGCCTGGGGGCATGAACCCCTCCACTTT. Its protein is CAWGHEPLHF.